One T cell receptor (beta chain) is described in this entry. The sample is drawn from a study of control samples from healthy donors and cancer patients. TCRdb's copy holds only in-frame clones and misses some; the assay was immunoSEQ multiplex PCR. The sample lists about 53,000 clones, roughly nine tenths occurring once. CDR1 and CDR2 (germline): SGHNT, YYREEE (reference sequence). CDR3 length equals 16 residues. V lost 1 base, J lost 4 bases, and 17 bases lay in between. Sequencing was done on a sample of PBMCs. The origin of this receptor is a man in his sixties with head and neck cancer. The chain joins TRBV5-4 to TRBJ1-1; D remains unclear. The CDR3 bases are TGTGCCAGCAGCTTGACACCACCTTACATGAGCACTGAAGCTTTCTTT. Amino acids: CASSLTPPYMSTEAFF.